Listed below are T cell receptor beta chains from one sample, sequenced in a study of siplizumab effects on memory and regulatory T cells. The protocol was immunoSEQ multiplex PCR, while the TCRdb copy is restricted to in-frame clones and leaves out a portion. The sample holds some 81,000 clones, about 95% seen once. Material for sequencing was CD8+ T cells sorted from blood. Source of these receptors: a human donor in good health. Each CDR3 is given with its conserved first and last residue. The D gene is left open where the match is weak. Clone size is shown for a subset of rows, as once, few, many or a class of expanded clone.

size	V	J	D	DNA	CDR3
-	TRBV6-5	TRBJ1-1	-	TGTGCCAGCAGTTACGACAGGCGGACTGAAGCTTTCTTT	CASSYDRRTEAFF
-	TRBV4-1	TRBJ2-7	TRBD1	TGCGCCAGCAGCCAGGGACAGGGTTACACCTACGAGCAGTACTTC	CASSQGQGYTYEQYF
-	TRBV7-6	TRBJ2-5	-	TGTGCCAGCAGCTTTACTCGGGACGCGGAGGAGACCCAGTACTTC	CASSFTRDAEETQYF
-	TRBV27	TRBJ2-2	-	TGTGCCAGCAGCCCTCGGGCAGCCGGACGGGAGCTGTTTTTT	CASSPRAAGRELFF
-	TRBV5-1	TRBJ2-7	TRBD2	TGCGCCAGCAAATATACTAGCGGGAGCTACGAGCAGTACTTC	CASKYTSGSYEQYF
-	TRBV5-6	TRBJ2-1	TRBD1	TGTGCCAGCAGCTGGGGACAGGGGGTGGGTGAGCAGTTCTTC	CASSWGQGVGEQFF
-	TRBV4-1	TRBJ2-7	TRBD1	TGCGCCAGCAGCCCCGGACAGGGGAGCTTCTACGAGCAGTACTTC	CASSPGQGSFYEQYF
-	TRBV7-7	TRBJ1-5	TRBD1	TGTGCTAGCAGCTGTACAGGGGCGAATAGCAATCAGCCCCAGCATTTT	CASSCTGANSNQPQHF
-	TRBV7-9	TRBJ2-5	TRBD2	TGTGCCAGCAGCTTAGGGTTAGCGGGAGGGAACCAAGAGACCCAGTACTTC	CASSLGLAGGNQETQYF
-	TRBV9	TRBJ2-1	TRBD2	TGTGCCAGCAGCGACCTAAGCGGGAGTCGGGCTGAGCAGTTCTTC	CASSDLSGSRAEQFF
-	TRBV4-1	TRBJ2-7	-	TGCGCCAGCAGCCAAGATCAGGGGGGAAGCTCCTACGAGCAGTACTTC	CASSQDQGGSSYEQYF
-	TRBV7-3	TRBJ2-2	TRBD2	TGTGCCAGCAGGTCTAGCGGGGGGAACACCGGGGAGCTGTTTTTT	CASRSSGGNTGELFF
-	TRBV18	TRBJ2-3	TRBD1	TGTGCCAGCTCACCCCTCCTCCGGGACAGAATCACAGATACGCAGTATTTT	CASSPLLRDRITDTQYF
-	TRBV9	TRBJ2-7	TRBD2	TGTGCCAGCAGCGTAGACACTAGCGGGAGCTACGAGCAGTACTTC	CASSVDTSGSYEQYF
-	TRBV5-1	TRBJ2-2	TRBD1	TGCGCCAGCAGCTTTACAGGGGCCGGGGAGCTGTTTTTT	CASSFTGAGELFF
-	TRBV19	TRBJ2-3	TRBD2	TGTGCCAGTAGTCCCTGGACTAGCGGGATCACAGATACGCAGTATTTT	CASSPWTSGITDTQYF
-	TRBV28	TRBJ2-3	TRBD2	TGTGCCAGCAGTTTCCAACTAGCGGGAGATGAAGATACGCAGTATTTT	CASSFQLAGDEDTQYF
-	TRBV6-5	TRBJ2-7	-	TGTGCCAGCAGTTACTCGAGACTAGATACGGGTGAGCAGTACTTC	CASSYSRLDTGEQYF
-	TRBV5-6	TRBJ2-1	TRBD2	TGTGCCAGCAGCTTGGCCCTAGCGGGAGGGCCGAAGTACAATGAGCAGTTCTTC	CASSLALAGGPKYNEQFF
-	TRBV2	TRBJ2-6	-	TGTGCCAGCAGTGACCCCAGGCCCTCTGGGGCCAACGTCCTGACTTTC	CASSDPRPSGANVLTF
-	TRBV9	TRBJ1-2	-	TGTGCCAGCAGCGTAGATGGGGATAACTATGGCTACACCTTC	CASSVDGDNYGYTF
-	TRBV9	TRBJ2-1	-	TGTGCCAGCAGCGTAGGGGACTTTCCCTCCTACAATGAGCAGTTCTTC	CASSVGDFPSYNEQFF
once	TRBV4-1	TRBJ2-7	-	TGCGCCAGCAGCTCGAAACTAGTAGGCTCCTACGAGCAGTACTTC	CASSSKLVGSYEQYF
-	TRBV27	TRBJ2-1	-	TGTGCCAGCAGTCCTCTAGCGAGTCATGAGCAGTTCTTC	CASSPLASHEQFF
-	TRBV6-1	TRBJ1-4	TRBD1	TGTGCCAGCAGTCTTGACAGGGTGGAGGAAAAACTGTTTTTT	CASSLDRVEEKLFF
-	TRBV7-9	TRBJ1-1	-	TGTGCCAGCAGCCACGATGGACAGAGCGCGGGGACTGAAGCTTTCTTT	CASSHDGQSAGTEAFF
few	TRBV29-1	TRBJ2-1	TRBD1	TGCAGCGCCGACAGGGGAGGTGAGCAGTTCTTC	CSADRGGEQFF